This TCR beta chain was retrieved from a study of blood T cells in healthy people across ages. Study in general: Every two T cells gave about one barcoded beta molecule via template switching. General observations from the study: Among long-lived donors, naive CD4+ cells were more numerous and diversity higher than in aged donors.

A second 7 to 11 cycle PCR used barcoded and J-beta primers. Template switching added a 12-random-nucleotide identifier to every cDNA molecule. TCRdb called the 5' RACE reads again in MiXCR, with one record for every CDR3 protein. This sample yields about 1,500,000 distinct CDR3 sequences, of which about 30% are seen a single time; 7.7% belongs to the top ten. The CDR3 totals 17 residues. Trimming pared 6 bases from V and 8 bases from J, leaving 26 bases between. Only a few counts were recorded for this clonotype. Its target is unknown. The chain recombines TRBV12-3 or TRBV12-4 with TRBJ2-1, with a possible D match to TRBD2 (6 bases). The sequencing input was blood. This sequence was found in a woman in her 30s in good health. The CDR3 loop reads CASSHNFLGPTRDEQFF. The CDR3, as DNA: TGTGCCAGCAGCCATAACTTTTTGGGGCCGACTAGAGATGAGCAGTTCTTC.